The sequence of this T cell receptor (beta chain) was determined in a study of T cell responses to AZD1222 COVID-19 vaccine. Overall study results and limits: In a largely white British group with more females than males, clonal diversity was possibly underestimated. Spike-specific TCR breadth and depth were elevated following two AZD1222 doses. CD4 TCRs linked to vaccination spanned spike, dominating at 160-218 and 743-854.

Some clones are missing from TCRdb's copy, which holds only in-frame ones; the method was immunoSEQ multiplex PCR. The repertoire holds around 170,000 clones, with around 90% as singletons. The sample holds a few counts of this clone. Antigen specificity is unknown. Trimming took off 5 bases at V and 9 bases at J, with 20 bases between the two ends. The length of the CDR3 is 15 residues. Germline CDR1 is SNHLY and CDR2 is FYNNEI. The receptor was isolated from an adult who received the AZD1222 COVID-19 vaccine. The chain uses TRBV2 and TRBJ2-1; the D gene could be TRBD1 or TRBD2 (5 bases each). Sample: peripheral blood, taken 28 days after the second AZD1222 dose. As DNA, the CDR3 is TGTGCCAGCAGTCCCTCGGCTAGCCGAGGGACTGAGCAGTTCTTC. Translating it yields CASSPSASRGTEQFF.